The 14 T cell receptor beta chains presented below share a single source sample, sequenced in a study of blood T cell repertoires in COVID-19. Profiled with immunoSEQ multiplex PCR; TCRdb holds only in-frame clones, not every one. The table shows roughly 200,000 clones, with approximately 81% occurring only once. Specimen: peripheral blood. The receptors come from a woman older than 75 with acute or convalescent COVID-19.

The genes are TRBV6-2 or TRBV6-3 and TRBJ1-2; 9 bases line up with TRBD1. CDR1 is MNHEY, CDR2 SVGEGT, per germline. The J segment lost 7 bases and the V segment lost 2 bases, leaving 5 bases of the junction unmatched. The CDR3 runs 14 residues. The CDR3 region is CASSYPGTGLGYTF. The CDR3 DNA reads as TGTGCCAGCAGTTACCCTGGGACAGGGCTTGGCTACACCTTC.

The chain employs TRBV19 and TRBJ1-5; no reliable D call. Per the germline V gene, CDR1 is LNHDA and CDR2 is SQIVND (reference sequence). V shed 11 bases and J shed 4 bases, with 15 bases lying between them. CDR3 length: 13 amino acids. This CDR3 reads CAAGKGGNQPQHF. For the CDR3, the DNA is TGTGCCGCCGGAAAAGGCGGAAATCAGCCCCAGCATTTT.

In this sample, this clone turned up once. The chain joins TRBV3-1 (or the pseudogene TRBV3-2) to TRBJ1-3; 9 bases are shared with TRBD1. Trimming at V came to 2 bases and at J to 4 bases, leaving 6 bases not matched to a gene. CDR3 length: 16 residues. The germline V gene has CDR1 LGHDT and CDR2 YNNKEL (reference sequence). CDR3 DNA: TGTGCCAGCAGCCAATTAGGGACAGGGCCAGGAAACACCATATATTTT. This sequence encodes CASSQLGTGPGNTIYF.

The gene calls are TRBV4-2 and TRBJ2-2, with a weak D call TRBD2 (6 bases). V lost 1 base, J lost 7 bases, and 19 bases lay in between. The CDR3 is made up of 17 amino acids. The germline V gene encodes CDR1 LGHNA and CDR2 YNFKEQ. The CDR3 here is CASSQVVPTSFGGELFF. Written as DNA, the CDR3 is TGTGCCAGCAGCCAAGTAGTCCCTACTAGCTTCGGCGGGGAGCTGTTTTTT.

This clone was seen only once. V gene TRBV9 combines with J gene TRBJ2-3, with 9 bases aligning to TRBD2. V lost 3 bases to trimming and J lost 5 bases; unmatched junction nucleotides: 7. There are 15 residues in the CDR3. Germline-derived CDR1 and CDR2 are SGDLS and YYNGEE. The CDR3 is CASSGREGGKDTQYF. CDR3 coding DNA: TGTGCCAGCAGCGGGCGGGAGGGAGGAAAAGATACGCAGTATTTT.

The chain carries TRBV28 and TRBJ2-3; D call uncertain. Germline V gene data show CDR1 as MDHEN and CDR2 as SYDVKM. The CDR3 is 15 amino acids. Between the trimmed V and J ends, which lost 3 bases and 2 bases, there was a span of 12 bases. This CDR3 is CASSLEQLLTDTQYF. CDR3 nucleotide sequence: TGTGCCAGCAGTTTGGAACAGCTACTCACAGATACGCAGTATTTT.

This sequence joins TRBV2 and TRBJ2-1; 7 nucleotides line up with TRBD2. V was pared by 4 bases and J by 4 bases, with 7 bases of the junction left unmatched. The CDR3 sequence is 15 residues long. Germline lookup yields CDR1 SNHLY and CDR2 FYNNEI. CDR3 sequence reads: CASSGERGDYNEQFF. DNA of the CDR3: TGTGCCAGCAGTGGGGAGCGGGGTGATTACAATGAGCAGTTCTTC.

The chain uses TRBV7-9 and TRBJ2-7, with D unresolved. V gave up 2 bases and J gave up 7 bases, with 6 bases separating them. Germline V gives CDR1 SEHNR, CDR2 FQNEAQ (reference sequence). The length of the CDR3 is 11 residues. CDR3 coding DNA: TGTGCCAGCAGCTTACGTACAGAGCAGTACTTC. This encodes CASSLRTEQYF.

This clone was detected only once. The rearrangement joins TRBV24-1 to TRBJ1-3; 8 bases are a match to TRBD1. This CDR3 contains 19 residues. V shed 5 bases and J 1 base; nucleotides not matched to a gene: 15. CDR1 is KGHDR and CDR2 is SFDVKD in the germline V gene. CDR3 coding DNA: TGTGCCACCAGTGGAGCCGCAGGGGGCCCCTCCTTTTCTGGAAACACCATATATTTT. Amino acid sequence: CATSGAAGGPSFSGNTIYF.

The V and J genes are TRBV9 and TRBJ2-3; D remains unclear. Trimming took off 4 bases at V and 1 base at J, with 16 bases between the two ends. The CDR3 has 16 amino acids. CDR1 is SGDLS and CDR2 is YYNGEE in the germline V gene. CDR3 region: CASSPRRRGGTDTQYF. The CDR3 DNA is TGTGCCAGCAGCCCTCGACGGAGAGGTGGCACAGATACGCAGTATTTT.

The chain has TRBV6-5 and TRBJ1-1; D call uncertain. Germline assignment: CDR1 MNHEY and CDR2 SVGAGI. This CDR3 has 15 residues. The V end lost 0 bases, the J end lost 8 bases, and 16 bases lay between the germline ends. CDR3 nucleotides: TGTGCCAGCAGTTACTCGATGGCGGATGAACGAGAAGCTTTCTTT. Translating it yields CASSYSMADEREAFF.

The V gene is TRBV6-1, the J gene TRBJ1-3, with 7 bases matching TRBD1. There are 15 residues in the CDR3. Germline V gene lookup returns CDR1 MNHNS and CDR2 SASEGT. V lost 1 base and J lost 7; bases outside the gene matches: 7. The CDR3 region is CASSEEGASWNTIYF. The CDR3 coding sequence is TGTGCCAGCAGTGAAGAGGGGGCCAGTTGGAACACCATATATTTT.

The gene calls are TRBV5-4 and TRBJ2-5; D is undetermined. Germline lookup yields CDR1 SGHNT and CDR2 YYREEE (reference sequence). The V and J ends lost 0 bases and 2 bases respectively, with 14 bases between them. The CDR3 totals 16 residues. CDR3 sequence reads: CASSLGAALGQETQYF. Here the CDR3 DNA reads TGTGCCAGCAGCTTGGGGGCAGCCCTCGGACAAGAGACCCAGTACTTC.

The chain is built from TRBV15 and TRBJ2-5, with 7 bases identical to TRBD1. CDR3 size: 14 residues. V lost 5 bases, J lost 4 bases, and 7 bases stayed unmatched. Germline assignment: CDR1 LNHNV and CDR2 YYDKDF (reference sequence). This CDR3 is CATSLTGAGETQYF. As DNA, the CDR3 is TGTGCCACCAGCTTAACAGGGGCGGGAGAGACCCAGTACTTC. The full variable domain, rest sourced from reference TRBV15 and TRBJ2-5, is DAMVIQNPRYQVTQFGKPVTLSCSQTLNHNVMYWYQQKSSQAPKLLFHYYDKDFNNEADTPDNFQSRRPNTSFCFLDIRSPGLGDTAMYLCATSLTGAGETQYFGPGTRLLVL.